The source of this TCR beta chain is a study of T cells in Graves' hyperthyroidism and ophthalmopathy. Study context: Peripheral blood was taken when the disease was first diagnosed, before any treatment began.

Study observations and caveats: Ophthalmopathy could be told apart from stable hyperthyroidism with a 13 V-J model.

This clonotype appeared many times. Its antigen is unknown. Exclusion of a patient resulted from uncontrolled infection, other autoimmune disease, pregnancy or lactation. Each diagnosis was grounded in clinical symptoms, serum thyroxine and TRAb, thyroid ultrasound, and orbital computed tomography. The CDR3 has 13 amino acids. Germline V lookup: CDR1 MNHEY, CDR2 SMNVEV (reference sequence). V lost 5 bases to trimming and J lost 10 bases, with 17 bases between them. It was RNA transcripts that yielded the amplified TCR beta CDR3 regions. The TCR CDR3 was amplified in a first-round RT-PCR using the HTBI primer set. TCRdb re-called the multiplex PCR reads through MiXCR, storing one row per CDR3 protein. The data contain about 770,000 distinct CDR3 sequences, roughly 20% of them singletons.

V and J are TRBV27 and TRBJ1-1; D remains ambiguous. The clonotype originates from a woman aged 45 to 65 with Graves' hyperthyroidism that later progressed to Graves' ophthalmopathy. The sample consisted of blood. CDR3: CASSPNGEGRAFF. CDR3 sequence (DNA): TGTGCCAGCAGTCCCAACGGAGAGGGCAGAGCTTTCTTT.